This T cell receptor (beta chain) was retrieved from a study of patients and donors after allogeneic stem cell transplantation. With 2 bases clipped from V and 6 bases from J, the junction kept 15 bases outside the gene matches. The CDR3 length is 18 residues. Germline loops: CDR1 SGHRS, CDR2 YFSETQ. TCRdb fed the RT-PCR reads into MiXCR, producing one record per CDR3 protein. The data hold 190,000 or so distinct CDR3 sequences, with about 37% observed a single time. The source of this sequence is a human donor who was either an allogeneic HSCT recipient or a stem cell or donor lymphocyte infusion donor (not recorded which). It is not recorded whose cells these are; they may come from a transplant donor. The sequenced material came from blood, either unsorted or a sorted T cell fraction (not recorded which). The chain employs TRBV5-1 and TRBJ1-4; 8 positions match TRBD1. DNA for the CDR3: TGCGCCAGCAGCTTAGGTGGGACAGGTCCCGACGGGGATGAAAAACTGTTTTTT. Its translation: CASSLGGTGPDGDEKLFF.